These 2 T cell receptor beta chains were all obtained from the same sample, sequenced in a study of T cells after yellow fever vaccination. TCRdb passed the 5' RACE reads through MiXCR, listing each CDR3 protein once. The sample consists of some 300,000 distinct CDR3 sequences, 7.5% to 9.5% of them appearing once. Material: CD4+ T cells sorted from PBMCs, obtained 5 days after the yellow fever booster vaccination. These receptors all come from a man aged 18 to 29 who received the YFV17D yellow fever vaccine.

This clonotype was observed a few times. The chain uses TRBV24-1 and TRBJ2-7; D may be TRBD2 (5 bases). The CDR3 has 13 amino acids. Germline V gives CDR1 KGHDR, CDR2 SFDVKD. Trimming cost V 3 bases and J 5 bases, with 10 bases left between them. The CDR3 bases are TGTGCCACCAGTGATCACGGGGTCCACGAGCAGTACGTC. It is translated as CATSDHGVHEQYV.

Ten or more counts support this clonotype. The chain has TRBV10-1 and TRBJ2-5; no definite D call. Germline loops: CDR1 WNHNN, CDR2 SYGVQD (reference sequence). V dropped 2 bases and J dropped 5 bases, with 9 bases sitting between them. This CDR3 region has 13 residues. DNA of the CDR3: TGCGCCAGCAGTGAGGGCTCCGGGGAGACCCAGTACTTC. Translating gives CASSEGSGETQYF.